The 30 T cell receptor beta chains in this list originate from one sample, sequenced in a study of T cell changes during pregnancy in multiple sclerosis. Generated by immunoSEQ multiplex PCR, the TCRdb table keeps only in-frame clones and is missing some. Of tens of thousands of clones in the sample, about 93% were seen once. Specimen: peripheral blood, collected in the third trimester of pregnancy. All receptors derive from a female donor with multiple sclerosis, enrolled in a pregnancy study.

The rearrangement joins TRBV5-1 to TRBJ1-1, with D possibly TRBD1 on 6 matching bases. V was trimmed by 0 bases and J by 5 bases, leaving 17 bases between them. The CDR3 has 16 residues. Germline V gene data show CDR1 as SGHRS and CDR2 as YFSETQ. The CDR3 reads CASSLARGPPATEAFF. The CDR3 DNA reads TGCGCCAGCAGCTTGGCCAGGGGTCCCCCGGCAACTGAAGCTTTCTTT.

The rearrangement uses TRBV2 and TRBJ2-7; possible D gene TRBD1, 5 bases. The CDR3 runs to 14 residues. Germline V gives CDR1 SNHLY, CDR2 FYNNEI. Trimming stripped 7 bases from V and 6 bases from J, with 19 bases between. CDR3 DNA sequence: TGTGCCAGCATACGGACACTGGGCCTCGCCGAGCAGTACTTC. Amino acids: CASIRTLGLAEQYF.

The chain carries TRBV5-5 and TRBJ1-2; D call uncertain. CDR1 is SGHKS, CDR2 YYEKEE, per germline (reference sequence). The V and J ends lost 3 bases and 8 bases respectively, with 14 bases between them. This CDR3 spans 13 amino acids. The CDR3 reads CASSSLLGRGYTF. CDR3 coding DNA: TGTGCCAGCAGCTCGTTACTCGGGAGGGGCTACACCTTC. Combining the CDR3 with reference TRBV5-5 and TRBJ1-2 gives the whole variable domain DAGVTQSPTHLIKTRGQQVTLRCSPISGHKSVSWYQQVLGQGPQFIFQYYEKEERGRGNFPDRFSARQFPNYSSELNVNALLLGDSALYLCASSSLLGRGYTFGSGTRLTVV.

V usage is TRBV12-5 and J usage is TRBJ2-1, with D unclear. There are 12 residues in the CDR3. V dropped 6 bases and J dropped 3 bases, with 6 bases sitting between them. Germline CDR1 LGHNT, CDR2 FRNRAP. The CDR3 reads CASGSDYNEQFF. CDR3 nucleotides: TGTGCTAGTGGGTCAGACTACAATGAGCAGTTCTTC. Full variable domain (remainder filled in from reference TRBV12-5 and TRBJ2-1): DARVTQTPRHKVTEMGQEVTMRCQPILGHNTVFWYRQTMMQGLELLAYFRNRAPLDDSGMPKDRFSAEMPDATLATLKIQPSEPRDSAVYFCASGSDYNEQFFGPGTRLTVL.

J is TRBJ2-7 and V is TRBV2; TRBD2 aligns across 7 bases. The length of the CDR3 is 14 residues. J lost 5 bases, V lost 6 bases, and 10 bases had no gene match. From germline, CDR1 is SNHLY and CDR2 FYNNEI. In DNA form, the CDR3 reads TGTGCCAGCAGCCTTGACTCTCTAGCGGACGAGCAGTACTTC. Translation gives CASSLDSLADEQYF.

J is TRBJ2-1 and V is TRBV9; D is ambiguous. Germline V CDR1 and CDR2: SGDLS, YYNGEE. CDR3 size: 15 residues. V was pared by 3 bases and J by 1 base, with 11 bases between. CDR3 residues: CASSASTASYNEQFF. CDR3 bases: TGTGCCAGCAGCGCTTCCACAGCTTCCTACAATGAGCAGTTCTTC.

This chain connects TRBV5-1 to TRBJ1-2; D may be TRBD1 (5 bases). This CDR3 has 16 amino acids. Trimming pared 4 bases from V and 5 bases from J, leaving 21 bases between. Germline V gives CDR1 SGHRS, CDR2 YFSETQ. The CDR3 region is CASSPITGRELYGYTF. In nucleotides, the CDR3 is TGCGCCAGCAGCCCTATCACAGGAAGGGAACTATATGGCTACACCTTC.

The chain employs TRBV29-1 and TRBJ2-1, with 8 nucleotides matching TRBD2. Germline-derived CDR1 and CDR2 are SQVTM and ANQGSEA. CDR3 length equals 14 residues. V lost 6 bases to trimming and J lost 6 bases; unmatched junction nucleotides: 10. The CDR3 region has the DNA TGCAGCGTGTCGACGGGGGGGATGACCAATGAGCAGTTCTTC. Translated: CSVSTGGMTNEQFF.

The genes are TRBV19 and TRBJ2-1; TRBD1 matches at 8 bases. This CDR3 spans 11 amino acids. Germline V CDR1 and CDR2: LNHDA, SQIVND (reference sequence). After removal of 7 bases from V and 12 bases from J, the junction contained 5 bases not matched to a gene. The CDR3 coding sequence is TGTGCCAGTAAATCCGGGACAGGGCAGTTCTTC. Its protein is CASKSGTGQFF.

The chain has TRBV7-2 and TRBJ2-7; 7 bases align to TRBD1. J lost 2 bases, V lost 1 base, and 2 bases had no gene match. In germline, CDR1 is SGHTA, CDR2 FQGNSA. CDR3 size: 14 residues. CDR3 in amino acids: CASSLGQGTYEQYF. The CDR3 DNA sequence: TGTGCCAGCAGCTTAGGACAGGGCACCTACGAGCAGTACTTC.

This rearrangement joins TRBV7-9 to TRBJ1-1, with 7 positions matching TRBD1. From germline, CDR1 is SEHNR and CDR2 FQNEAQ (reference sequence). CDR3 length: 15 residues. J was trimmed by 4 bases and V by 4 bases; bases with no gene match: 9. The CDR3 loop reads CASSSLQGSGTEAFF. Here the CDR3 DNA reads TGTGCCAGCAGCTCCTTACAGGGGTCGGGCACTGAAGCTTTCTTT.

This clone was seen just once. This sequence joins TRBV2 and TRBJ2-1; tentatively, D is TRBD1 (6 bases). Germline CDR1 reads SNHLY; CDR2 reads FYNNEI. The CDR3 spans 15 residues. V was pared by 4 bases and J by 0 bases, with 10 bases between. This CDR3 reads CASSVDRSSYNEQFF. The CDR3 DNA reads as TGTGCCAGCAGTGTAGACAGGAGCTCCTACAATGAGCAGTTCTTC.

The V call is TRBV28, the J call TRBJ1-5; 7 bases align to TRBD1. The V and J ends lost 7 bases and 8 bases, in that order; junction bases with no gene match: 11. The V gene's germline CDR1 is MDHEN and CDR2 SYDVKM. CDR3 length equals 14 residues. This chain's CDR3 is CASTTGTVIKPQHF. The DNA for the CDR3 is TGTGCCAGCACTACCGGGACAGTCATCAAGCCCCAGCATTTT.

The rearrangement uses TRBV5-6 and TRBJ1-1; 8 bases map to TRBD1. The germline CDR1 and CDR2 sequences are SGHDT and YYEEEE. The CDR3 covers 17 residues. With V trimmed by 4 bases and J by 4 bases, 15 bases remained unmatched. The CDR3 DNA reads as TGTGCCAGCAGCCTTAACGAATTACAGGGGGGTGGCACTGAAGCTTTCTTT. Its protein product is CASSLNELQGGGTEAFF.

This chain links TRBV5-1 with TRBJ2-7; TRBD1 is a possible D gene (6 bases). The CDR3 has 16 residues. The ends were cut back, 1 base at V and 6 bases at J, with 20 bases in the middle. CDR1 and CDR2 (germline): SGHRS, YFSETQ. The CDR3 sequence is CASSLPTGLQSLEQYF. CDR3 nucleotides: TGCGCCAGCAGCTTGCCCACAGGGCTTCAATCCCTCGAGCAGTACTTC.

In its sample, this clone was seen once. The chain uses TRBV7-9 and TRBJ2-7; no clear D. Germline V gives CDR1 SEHNR, CDR2 FQNEAQ (reference sequence). Trimming pared 3 bases from V and 0 bases from J, leaving 6 bases between. The CDR3 runs to 13 residues. CDR3 loop: CASSLAFSYEQYF. The CDR3 DNA reads as TGTGCCAGCAGCTTGGCTTTCTCCTACGAGCAGTACTTC. Combining the CDR3 with reference TRBV7-9 and TRBJ2-7 gives the whole variable domain DTGVSQNPRHKITKRGQNVTFRCDPISEHNRLYWYRQTLGQGPEFLTYFQNEAQLEKSRLLSDRFSAERPKGSFSTLEIQRTEQGDSAMYLCASSLAFSYEQYFGPGTRLTVT.

The chain joins TRBV25-1 to TRBJ2-3, with TRBD1 matching over 9 bases. The CDR3 length is 16 residues. The ends lost 2 bases at V and 3 bases at J; junction bases unmatched: 6. CDR1 is MGHDK, CDR2 SYGVNS, per germline. The CDR3 coding sequence is TGTGCCAGCAGTGAAGTGGGACAGGGTAGTACAGATACGCAGTATTTT. This codes for CASSEVGQGSTDTQYF. Looking up the rest from reference TRBV25-1 and TRBJ2-3 gives the full variable domain: EADIYQTPRYLVIGTGKKITLECSQTMGHDKMYWYQQDPGMELHLIHYSYGVNSTEKGDLSSESTVSRIRTEHFPLTLESARPSHTSQYLCASSEVGQGSTDTQYFGPGTRLTVL.

The chain uses TRBV7-8 and TRBJ2-3; possible D gene TRBD1, 5 bases. V lost 0 bases and J lost 1, with 5 bases in between. This CDR3 has 14 residues. Germline V CDR1 and CDR2: SGHVS, FQNEAQ. The CDR3 protein is CASSLARGTDTQYF. The CDR3 region has the DNA TGTGCCAGCAGCTTAGCCAGGGGCACAGATACGCAGTATTTT.

The rearrangement joins TRBV6-4 to TRBJ1-1; a possible D gene is TRBD1 (5 bases). Between the trimmed V and J ends, which lost 0 bases and 4 bases, there was a span of 15 bases. Germline V lookup: CDR1 MRHNA, CDR2 SNTAGT. This CDR3 contains 16 residues. The CDR3 here is CASSDSIGGVGTEAFF. Written as DNA, the CDR3 is TGTGCCAGCAGTGACTCGATAGGAGGGGTTGGCACTGAAGCTTTCTTT.

CDR3 bases: TGTGCCAGCAGCGCGATGGGACAGCGCAATCAGCCCCAGCATTTT. This sequence encodes CASSAMGQRNQPQHF. V usage is TRBV11-2 and J usage is TRBJ1-5; 7 bases line up with TRBD1. From germline, CDR1 is SGHAT and CDR2 FQNNGV. After removal of 5 bases from V and 2 bases from J, the junction contained 6 bases not matched to a gene. The CDR3 spans 15 residues.

The chain has TRBV5-1 and TRBJ2-1; D possibly corresponds to TRBD2 (6 bases). Germline V CDR1 and CDR2: SGHRS, YFSETQ. V shed 0 bases and J shed 7 bases, with 20 bases lying between them. The CDR3 has 17 amino acids. The CDR3 DNA is TGCGCCAGCAGCTTGGGGTTTGGTAGCGGTCGATCGAATGAGCAGTTCTTC. Its translation is CASSLGFGSGRSNEQFF.

V usage is TRBV19 and J usage is TRBJ2-7; TRBD2 is a possible D gene (6 bases). The CDR3 is 14 residues long. Germline V gene lookup returns CDR1 LNHDA and CDR2 SQIVND (reference sequence). V lost 1 base and J 3 bases, leaving 10 bases between the germline ends. The CDR3 DNA reads as TGTGCCAGTAGTATAGCGGCGGGGAACTACGAGCAGTACTTC. Protein sequence: CASSIAAGNYEQYF.

The chain links TRBV5-6 to TRBJ2-2; possibly TRBD2 for D (6 bases). This CDR3 comprises 15 residues. Trimming removed 2 bases from V and 1 base from J, with 9 bases in between. Germline V gene sequence: CDR1 SGHDT, CDR2 YYEEEE. The CDR3 DNA is TGTGCCAGCAGCTTATGGCGGGGGAACACCGGGGAGCTGTTTTTT. Translated, it gives CASSLWRGNTGELFF.

This chain uses TRBV11-2 with TRBJ2-1, with 8 bases identical to TRBD2. Germline lookup yields CDR1 SGHAT and CDR2 FQNNGV. The V gene end was trimmed by 5 bases and the J gene end by 3 bases; junction bases not matched to a gene: 12. This CDR3 has 17 residues. Here the CDR3 DNA reads TGTGCCAGCAGCCCAGCGACGGGGACTAGAAGCTACAATGAGCAGTTCTTC. Amino acid sequence: CASSPATGTRSYNEQFF. The variable domain in full, completed from reference TRBV11-2 and TRBJ2-1, reads EAGVAQSPRYKIIEKRQSVAFWCNPISGHATLYWYQQILGQGPKLLIQFQNNGVVDDSQLPKDRFSAERLKGVDSTLKIQPAKLEDSAVYLCASSPATGTRSYNEQFFGPGTRLTVL.

The chain couples TRBV6-5 to TRBJ1-1; possible D gene TRBD1, 6 bases. Trimming shortened V by 8 bases and J by 4 bases, and 8 bases separated the two germline ends. The CDR3 length is 11 residues. Germline V lookup: CDR1 MNHEY, CDR2 SVGAGI. The CDR3 sequence is CASGGFTEAFF. CDR3 in DNA: TGTGCCAGCGGGGGCTTCACTGAAGCTTTCTTT.

V and J are TRBV27 and TRBJ1-4, with D possibly matching TRBD1 (5 bases). Trimming cost V 3 bases and J 7 bases, with 12 bases left between them. Germline V gives CDR1 MNHEY, CDR2 SMNVEV (reference sequence). The CDR3 is 14 amino acids. CDR3 amino acids: CASSFGGAGEKLFF. The CDR3 DNA reads as TGTGCCAGCAGTTTCGGAGGGGCTGGTGAAAAACTGTTTTTT.

The chain has TRBV6-1 and TRBJ2-1; 8 positions agree with TRBD1. V lost 8 bases, J lost 4 bases, and 4 bases stayed unmatched. This CDR3 is built from 13 residues. Germline CDR1 MNHNS, CDR2 SASEGT. The CDR3 is CASGGTGYNEQFF. The DNA of the CDR3 is TGTGCCAGCGGGGGGACAGGATACAATGAGCAGTTCTTC.

The rearrangement links TRBV27 to TRBJ2-3; 9 bases are shared with TRBD2. V gave up 1 base and J gave up 6 bases; unmatched junction bases: 5. The V gene's germline CDR1 is MNHEY and CDR2 SMNVEV (reference sequence). The CDR3 runs 15 residues. CDR3 DNA: TGTGCCAGCAGTTTATGGGCTAGCGGGACGGATACGCAGTATTTT. It specifies CASSLWASGTDTQYF.

The rearrangement joins TRBV27 to TRBJ1-2, with TRBD1 matching over 7 bases. Looked up from germline, CDR1 is MNHEY and CDR2 is SMNVEV (reference sequence). J lost 7 bases, V lost 7 bases, and 18 bases had no gene match. The CDR3 length is 16 residues. CDR3 DNA sequence: TGTGCCAGCACCCCTCAGGCGGCAGGGGGAGTAAGTGGCTACACCTTC. It encodes CASTPQAAGGVSGYTF.

The chain combines TRBV5-4 with TRBJ2-1; D might be TRBD2 (5 bases). V was trimmed by 6 bases and J by 0 bases, leaving 16 bases between them. Germline V lookup: CDR1 SGHNT, CDR2 YYREEE (reference sequence). This CDR3 is built from 16 residues. The CDR3 here is CASTHLRGSSYNEQFF. The CDR3 nucleotides are TGTGCCAGCACCCACCTAAGAGGGAGCTCCTACAATGAGCAGTTCTTC. The variable domain in full, completed from reference TRBV5-4 and TRBJ2-1, reads ETGVTQSPTHLIKTRGQQVTLRCSSQSGHNTVSWYQQALGQGPQFIFQYYREEENGRGNFPPRFSGLQFPNYSSELNVNALELDDSALYLCASTHLRGSSYNEQFFGPGTRLTVL.